The 27 T cell receptor beta chains in this list originate from one sample, sequenced in a study of early T cells in non-severe SARS-CoV-2 infection. TCRdb processed the 5' RACE reads anew with MiXCR; each CDR3 protein has one entry. Found here are approximately 35,000 distinct CDR3 sequences, under 6% of them singletons; the top ten hold over 10%. The sample consisted of whole blood. Receptor source: an adult who was a healthcare worker with PCR-confirmed SARS-CoV-2 infection or an uninfected control (not recorded which).

The J gene is TRBJ1-5, the V gene TRBV4-1, with D tentatively TRBD1 (5 bases). Trimming removed 1 base at V and 5 bases at J, with 6 bases between. CDR3 length: 13 residues. Germline V gene lookup returns CDR1 MGHRA and CDR2 YSYEKL. The CDR3 DNA sequence: TGCGCCAGCAGCCAAGGACAGTATCAGCCCCAGCATTTT. Encoded protein: CASSQGQYQPQHF.

In its sample, this clonotype was seen a few times. The rearrangement links TRBV6-1 to TRBJ2-5; 8 nucleotides agree with TRBD2. The CDR3 is 17 residues long. With 1 base clipped from V and 1 base from J, the junction kept 8 bases outside the gene matches. Germline CDR1 reads MNHNS; CDR2 reads SASEGT. The CDR3 DNA reads as TGTGCCAGCAGTGAAGTAGGTGGCGGGGGGTCCCAAGAGACCCAGTACTTC. Translation: CASSEVGGGGSQETQYF.

This clonotype was counted many times. The chain recombines TRBV5-1 with TRBJ1-2, with 8 bases aligning to TRBD1. The CDR3 consists of 13 residues. J lost 7 bases, V lost 4 bases, and 6 bases had no gene match. CDR1 and CDR2 (germline): SGHRS, YFSETQ. The CDR3 DNA follows: TGCGCCAGCAGCGCGGGACAGGCCCTTGGCTACACCTTC. This translates into CASSAGQALGYTF.

The chain uses TRBV4-3 and TRBJ2-3, with D possibly matching TRBD1 (6 bases). V lost 0 bases, J lost 5 bases, and 9 bases lay in between. CDR1 and CDR2 (germline): LGHNA, YSLEER. The CDR3 contains 14 residues. The CDR3 DNA follows: TGCGCCAGCAGCCAAGAGGGGGCGGGAGATACGCAGTATTTT. Protein: CASSQEGAGDTQYF.

This clonotype occurred many times. The chain recombines TRBV7-9 with TRBJ2-2, with D perhaps assigned TRBD1 or TRBD2 (5 bases each). With 5 bases removed from V and 4 bases from J, the gap between germline ends came to 14 bases. The germline CDR1 and CDR2 sequences are SEHNR and FQNEAQ (reference sequence). This CDR3 contains 15 residues. This CDR3 is CASSVGESATGELFF. The DNA of the CDR3 is TGTGCCAGCAGCGTAGGGGAGTCGGCCACCGGGGAGCTGTTTTTT.

This clonotype was observed many times. The rearrangement joins TRBV2 to TRBJ1-1; D gene uncertain. The germline V gene has CDR1 SNHLY and CDR2 FYNNEI. This CDR3 comprises 12 residues. The ends were cut back, 2 bases at V and 11 bases at J, with 12 bases in the middle. The CDR3 loop reads CASSEHEGKAFF. The CDR3 coding sequence is TGTGCCAGCAGTGAACACGAGGGAAAGGCTTTCTTT. The whole variable domain, remainder taken from reference TRBV2 and TRBJ1-1, is EPEVTQTPSHQVTQMGQEVILRCVPISNHLYFYWYRQILGQKVEFLVSFYNNEISEKSEIFDDQFSVERPDGSNFTLKIRSTKLEDSAMYFCASSEHEGKAFFGQGTRLTVV.

This clonotype was recorded many times. The rearrangement joins TRBV7-9 to TRBJ1-5; D is ambiguous. This CDR3 is built from 14 residues. V was trimmed by 1 base and J by 2 bases, leaving 6 bases between them. Germline values: CDR1 SEHNR, CDR2 FQNEAQ (reference sequence). CDR3 loop: CASSLDVGNQPQHF. Here the CDR3 DNA reads TGTGCCAGCAGCTTAGATGTGGGCAATCAGCCCCAGCATTTT.

This clonotype was seen many times. The V and J genes are TRBV11-2 and TRBJ1-1; the match to TRBD1 covers 8 bases. The CDR3 runs to 15 residues. Germline CDR1 reads SGHAT; CDR2 reads FQNNGV. V was clipped by 5 bases and J by 3 bases; unmatched bases: 8. The chain's CDR3 is CASSNIGQGDTEAFF. Here the CDR3 DNA reads TGTGCCAGCAGCAACATCGGACAGGGCGACACTGAAGCTTTCTTT.

This clonotype was seen many times. This chain links TRBV2 with TRBJ2-6; TRBD2 is a possible D gene (5 bases). The CDR3 spans 14 residues. In germline, CDR1 is SNHLY, CDR2 FYNNEI. V dropped 3 bases and J dropped 7 bases, with 10 bases sitting between them. CDR3 protein: CASSDVEVANVLTF. CDR3 nucleotides: TGTGCCAGCAGTGATGTGGAGGTTGCCAACGTCCTGACTTTC.

The sample holds many counts of this clonotype. The CDR3 DNA is TGTGCCAGCAGCTCAGATGGGACAGCCAAAAACATTCAGTACTTC. Protein: CASSSDGTAKNIQYF. The rearrangement uses TRBV7-3 and TRBJ2-4; perhaps D is TRBD1 or TRBD2 (5 bases each). The length of the CDR3 is 15 residues. Trimming pared 4 bases from V and 0 bases from J, leaving 10 bases between. Germline CDR1 and CDR2: SGHTA and FQGTGA.

This clonotype was observed many times. V gene TRBV9 combines with J gene TRBJ2-1, with D unresolved. This CDR3 is built from 11 residues. The V gene lost 7 bases and the J gene lost 5 bases, with 7 bases spanning the gap. Looked up from germline, CDR1 is SGDLS and CDR2 is YYNGEE. CDR3 protein: CASAGDNEQFF. In DNA, the CDR3 is TGTGCCAGCGCAGGAGACAATGAGCAGTTCTTC.

The chain recombines TRBV5-6 with TRBJ1-5; 7 bases align to TRBD1. Germline V gene data show CDR1 as SGHDT and CDR2 as YYEEEE. The CDR3 is 14 amino acids. V trimming: 1 base; J trimming: 5 bases; junction bases outside the gene matches: 3. CDR3 residues: CASSLTGADQPQHF. The CDR3 DNA reads TGTGCCAGCAGCTTGACAGGGGCCGATCAGCCCCAGCATTTT. Combining the CDR3 with reference TRBV5-6 and TRBJ1-5 gives the whole variable domain DAGVTQSPTHLIKTRGQQVTLRCSPKSGHDTVSWYQQALGQGPQFIFQYYEEEERQRGNFPDRFSGHQFPNYSSELNVNALLLGDSALYLCASSLTGADQPQHFGDGTRLSIL.

Many counts were recorded for this clonotype. J is TRBJ2-3 and V is TRBV10-3; no definite D call. CDR1 and CDR2 (germline): ENHRY, SYGVKD. The V gene lost 2 bases and the J gene lost 8 bases, with 14 bases spanning the gap. This CDR3 is built from 14 residues. CDR3 in DNA: TGTGCCATCAGTGAGGCCTCGCTGGTCCTTACGCAGTATTTT. This sequence encodes CAISEASLVLTQYF.

Many counts were recorded for this clonotype. This chain joins TRBV27 and TRBJ2-1; D is possibly TRBD1 (5 bases). Deletions cut 0 bases from V and 2 bases from J, with 11 bases between. Germline V gene sequence: CDR1 MNHEY, CDR2 SMNVEV (reference sequence). CDR3 length equals 16 residues. This CDR3 is CASSLSGQGTYNEQFF. Here the CDR3 DNA reads TGTGCCAGCAGTTTATCAGGTCAGGGCACCTACAATGAGCAGTTCTTC.

This clonotype was seen at least ten times. This chain connects TRBV19 to TRBJ2-3; 9 bases fit TRBD1. Unmatched junction bases numbered 6, after V lost 6 bases and J lost 2 bases. CDR3 length: 15 residues. The V gene's germline CDR1 is LNHDA and CDR2 SQIVND (reference sequence). CDR3: CASRGQGSFTDTQYF. In DNA form, the CDR3 reads TGTGCCAGTAGAGGACAGGGGAGTTTCACAGATACGCAGTATTTT.

This clonotype was seen ten or more times. V gene TRBV25-1 combines with J gene TRBJ1-4; 10 bases line up with TRBD1. Trimming removed 6 bases from V and 3 bases from J; junction bases left unmatched: 1. CDR1 and CDR2 (germline): MGHDK, SYGVNS. This CDR3 has 14 residues. CDR3 sequence: CASRGQGSNEKLFF. The CDR3, as DNA: TGTGCCAGCAGGGGACAGGGGTCTAATGAAAAACTGTTTTTT.

V usage is TRBV2 and J usage is TRBJ2-5; 13 bases match TRBD2. The CDR3 is made up of 19 amino acids. CDR1 and CDR2 (germline): SNHLY, FYNNEI. V trimming: 3 bases; J trimming: 0 bases; junction bases outside the gene matches: 10. This CDR3 reads CASSETRTSGGPYQETQYF. The CDR3 DNA reads as TGTGCCAGCAGTGAGACCCGGACTAGCGGGGGCCCGTACCAAGAGACCCAGTACTTC.

This clonotype occurred many times. The chain links TRBV28 to TRBJ2-3; D gene unclear. This CDR3 has 16 amino acids. The germline CDR1 and CDR2 sequences are MDHEN and SYDVKM. Trimming pared 6 bases from V and 1 base from J, leaving 17 bases between. The chain's CDR3 is CASRRRTTSRTDTQYF. CDR3 DNA: TGTGCCAGCAGGAGAAGGACGACATCCCGCACAGATACGCAGTATTTT. Full variable domain (rest looked up from reference TRBV28 and TRBJ2-3): DVKVTQSSRYLVKRTGEKVFLECVQDMDHENMFWYRQDPGLGLRLIYFSYDVKMKEKGDIPEGYSVSREKKERFSLILESASTNQTSMYLCASRRRTTSRTDTQYFGPGTRLTVL.

The J gene is TRBJ2-6, the V gene TRBV28; TRBD2 might be the D (5 bases). Between the trimmed V and J ends, which lost 5 bases and 0 bases, there was a span of 5 bases. The germline gives CDR1 MDHEN, CDR2 SYDVKM. This CDR3 region has 14 residues. CDR3 loop: CASSTSSGANVLTF. The CDR3 region has the DNA TGTGCCAGCAGTACTAGCTCTGGGGCCAACGTCCTGACTTTC.

Only a few counts were recorded for this clonotype. J is TRBJ2-3 and V is TRBV28; 9 nucleotides line up with TRBD1. CDR1 and CDR2 (germline): MDHEN, SYDVKM. The CDR3 length is 18 residues. J gave up 1 base and V 5 bases, and 13 bases lay outside the gene matches. The CDR3 protein is CASSTTGGRYSGTDTQYF. The CDR3 region has the DNA TGTGCCAGCAGTACCACAGGGGGCCGGTATTCGGGCACAGATACGCAGTATTTT.

In this sample, this clonotype turned up many times. This chain joins TRBV5-1 and TRBJ1-1; 9 nucleotides agree with TRBD1. Germline CDR1 SGHRS, CDR2 YFSETQ. V was pared by 3 bases and J by 4 bases, with 4 bases of the junction left unmatched. The CDR3 loop spans 14 amino acids. DNA of the CDR3: TGCGCCAGCAGCTCACAGGGGGCGCGCACTGAAGCTTTCTTT. The encoded protein is CASSSQGARTEAFF.

This clonotype was picked up a small number of times. The chain carries TRBV20-1 and TRBJ2-7; 9 bases agree with TRBD1. The CDR3 is 14 amino acids. Germline values: CDR1 DFQATT, CDR2 SNEGSKA (reference sequence). J lost 2 bases, V lost 4 bases, and 6 bases had no gene match. DNA for the CDR3: TGCAGTGCTAAAAACAGGGGGCTAGCCTACGAGCAGTACTTC. Amino acid sequence: CSAKNRGLAYEQYF.

This clonotype was counted ten times or more. The CDR3 sequence is CATTGTANTEAFF. For the CDR3, the DNA is TGTGCCACCACAGGGACAGCGAACACTGAAGCTTTCTTT. The chain is built from TRBV12-3 or TRBV12-4 and TRBJ1-1, with 7 bases lining up with TRBD1. The length of the CDR3 is 13 residues. Losses at the gene ends were 10 bases for V and 1 base for J; bases not matched to a gene: 6.

This clonotype showed up many times. V is TRBV10-3 and J is TRBJ1-5; 10 positions match TRBD1. This CDR3 has 15 residues. The junction had 4 bases not matched to a gene; V was cut back by 2 bases and J by 6 bases. Germline V gene data show CDR1 as ENHRY and CDR2 as SYGVKD. CDR3 protein: CAISETRDRGQPQHF. In DNA form, the CDR3 reads TGTGCCATCAGTGAGACCAGGGACAGGGGTCAGCCCCAGCATTTT.

The chain uses TRBV20-1 and TRBJ2-3, with D perhaps matching TRBD1 (8 bases). With 3 bases removed from V and 3 bases from J, the gap between germline ends came to 13 bases. The CDR3 has 14 amino acids. Germline CDR1 and CDR2: DFQATT and SNEGSKA (reference sequence). The CDR3 protein is CSARGGTGTDTQYF. CDR3 DNA sequence: TGCAGTGCTAGGGGGGGGACAGGTACAGATACGCAGTATTTT.

This clonotype has just a few counts. The V and J genes are TRBV7-3 and TRBJ2-6; D call uncertain. The V end was cut by 1 base, the J end by 0 bases, with 4 bases between. The CDR3 is 15 residues long. Germline V gene data show CDR1 as SGHTA and CDR2 as FQGTGA. The CDR3 is CASSLKTSGANVLTF. CDR3 coding DNA: TGTGCCAGCAGCTTAAAAACCTCTGGGGCCAACGTCCTGACTTTC.

The chain links TRBV29-1 to TRBJ1-2; TRBD1 agrees at 8 bases. CDR1 is SQVTM and CDR2 is ANQGSEA in the germline V gene. The V segment lost 7 bases and the J segment 8 bases; nucleotides outside the gene matches: 9. The CDR3 is 12 amino acids. CDR3 protein: CSANPTGAGYTF. Written as DNA, the CDR3 is TGCAGCGCCAACCCGACAGGGGCCGGCTACACCTTC.